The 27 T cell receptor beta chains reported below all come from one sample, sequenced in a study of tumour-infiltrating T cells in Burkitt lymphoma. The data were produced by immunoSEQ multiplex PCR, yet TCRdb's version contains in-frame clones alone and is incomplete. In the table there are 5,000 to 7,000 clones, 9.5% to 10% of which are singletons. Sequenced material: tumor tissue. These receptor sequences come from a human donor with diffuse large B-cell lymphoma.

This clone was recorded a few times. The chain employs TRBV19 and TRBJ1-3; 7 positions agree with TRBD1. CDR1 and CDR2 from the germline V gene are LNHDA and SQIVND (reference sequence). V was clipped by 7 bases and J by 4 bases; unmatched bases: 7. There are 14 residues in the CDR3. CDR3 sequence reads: CASTTGVLGNTIYF. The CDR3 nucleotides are TGTGCCAGTACTACAGGGGTGCTCGGAAACACCATATATTTT.

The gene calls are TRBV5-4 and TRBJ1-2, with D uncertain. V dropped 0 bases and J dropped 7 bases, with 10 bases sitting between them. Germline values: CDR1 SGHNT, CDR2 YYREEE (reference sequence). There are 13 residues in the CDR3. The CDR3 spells CASSLVGVPGYTF. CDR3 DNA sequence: TGTGCCAGCAGCTTGGTTGGGGTGCCTGGCTACACCTTC.

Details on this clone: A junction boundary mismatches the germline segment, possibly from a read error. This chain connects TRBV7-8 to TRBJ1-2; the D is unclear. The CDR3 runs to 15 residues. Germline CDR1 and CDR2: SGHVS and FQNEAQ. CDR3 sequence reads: CAGSFLPRGSYGYTF. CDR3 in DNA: TGTGCCGGCAGCTTCCTCCCCCGGGGTAGCTATGGCTACACCTTC.

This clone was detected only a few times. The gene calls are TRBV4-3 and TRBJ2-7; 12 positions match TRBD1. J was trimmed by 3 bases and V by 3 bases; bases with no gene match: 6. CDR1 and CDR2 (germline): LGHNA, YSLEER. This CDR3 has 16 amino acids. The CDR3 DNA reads TGCGCCAGCAGCCATTACCGGGACAGGGGGCTCTACGAGCAGTACTTC. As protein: CASSHYRDRGLYEQYF.

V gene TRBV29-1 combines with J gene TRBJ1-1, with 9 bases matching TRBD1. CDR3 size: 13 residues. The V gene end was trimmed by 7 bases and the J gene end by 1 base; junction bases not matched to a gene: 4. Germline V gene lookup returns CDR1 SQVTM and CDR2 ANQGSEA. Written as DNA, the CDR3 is TGCAGCGGCGCGGGACAGGGGAACACTGAAGCTTTCTTT. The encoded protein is CSGAGQGNTEAFF.

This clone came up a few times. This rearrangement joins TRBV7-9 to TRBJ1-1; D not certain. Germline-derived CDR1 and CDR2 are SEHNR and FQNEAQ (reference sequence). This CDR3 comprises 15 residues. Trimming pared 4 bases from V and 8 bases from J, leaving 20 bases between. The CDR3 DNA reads TGTGCCAGCAGCTCGTGGCACCGCGGTACATCGGAAGCTTTCTTT. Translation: CASSSWHRGTSEAFF.

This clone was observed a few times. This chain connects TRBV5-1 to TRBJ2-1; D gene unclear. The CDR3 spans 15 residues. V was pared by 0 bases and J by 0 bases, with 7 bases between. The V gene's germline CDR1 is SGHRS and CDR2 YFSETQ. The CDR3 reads CASSLDLSSYNEQFF. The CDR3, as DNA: TGCGCCAGCAGCTTGGATCTTAGCTCCTACAATGAGCAGTTCTTC.

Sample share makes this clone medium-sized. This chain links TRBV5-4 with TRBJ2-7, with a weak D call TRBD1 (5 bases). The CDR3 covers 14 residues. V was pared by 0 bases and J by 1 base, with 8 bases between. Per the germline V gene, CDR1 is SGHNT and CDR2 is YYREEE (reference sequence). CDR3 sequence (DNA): TGTGCCAGCAGCTTGGTTCAGGGTTCCTACGAGCAGTACTTC. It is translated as CASSLVQGSYEQYF.

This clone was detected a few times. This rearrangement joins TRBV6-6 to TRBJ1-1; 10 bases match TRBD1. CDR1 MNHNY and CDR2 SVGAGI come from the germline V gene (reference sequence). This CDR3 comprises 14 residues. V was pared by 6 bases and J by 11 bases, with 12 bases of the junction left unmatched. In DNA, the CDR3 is TGTGCCAGCAGGTTCCTCCAGGGACAGGGGTATGCTTTCTTT. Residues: CASRFLQGQGYAFF.

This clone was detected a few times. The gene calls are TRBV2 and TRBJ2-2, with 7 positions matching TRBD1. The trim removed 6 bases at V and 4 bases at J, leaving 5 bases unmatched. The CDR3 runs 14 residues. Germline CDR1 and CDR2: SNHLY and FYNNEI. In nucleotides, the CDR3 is TGTGCCAGCAGCGGGACAGAGTCCACCGGGGAGCTGTTTTTT. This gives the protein CASSGTESTGELFF.

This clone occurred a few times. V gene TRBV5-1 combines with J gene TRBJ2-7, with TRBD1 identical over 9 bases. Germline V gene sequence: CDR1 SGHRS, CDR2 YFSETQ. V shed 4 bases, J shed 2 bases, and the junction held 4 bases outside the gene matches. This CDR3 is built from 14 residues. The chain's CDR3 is CASSKRQGAYEQYF. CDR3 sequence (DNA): TGCGCCAGCAGCAAAAGACAGGGGGCCTACGAGCAGTACTTC.

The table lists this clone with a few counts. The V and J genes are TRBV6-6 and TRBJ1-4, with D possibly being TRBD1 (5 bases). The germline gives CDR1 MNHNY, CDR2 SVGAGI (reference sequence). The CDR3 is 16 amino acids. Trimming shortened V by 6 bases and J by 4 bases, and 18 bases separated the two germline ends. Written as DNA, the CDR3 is TGTGCCAGCAGCCTCTCGGCAGGGCTTAGTAATGAAAAACTGTTTTTT. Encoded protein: CASSLSAGLSNEKLFF.

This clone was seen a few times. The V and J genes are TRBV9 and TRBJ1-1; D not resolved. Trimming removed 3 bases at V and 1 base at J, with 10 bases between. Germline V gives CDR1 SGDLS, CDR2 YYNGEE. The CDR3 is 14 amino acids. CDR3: CASSALRGNTEAFF. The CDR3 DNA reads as TGTGCCAGCAGCGCCCTCCGGGGGAACACTGAAGCTTTCTTT.

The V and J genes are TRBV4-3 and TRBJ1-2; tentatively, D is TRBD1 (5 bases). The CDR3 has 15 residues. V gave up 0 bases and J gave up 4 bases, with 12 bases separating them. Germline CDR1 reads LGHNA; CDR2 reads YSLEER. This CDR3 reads CASSQDSGAIYGYTF. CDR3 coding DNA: TGCGCCAGCAGCCAAGATAGTGGGGCGATCTATGGCTACACCTTC.

CDR3 sequence (DNA): TGTGCCAGTAGTGCCCCCCCCGGACAGGGATATGGCTACACCTTC. As protein: CASSAPPGQGYGYTF. V gene TRBV19 combines with J gene TRBJ1-2; TRBD1 agrees at 8 bases. V lost 5 bases to trimming and J lost 5 bases; unmatched junction nucleotides: 10. The CDR3 loop spans 15 amino acids. The germline V gene encodes CDR1 LNHDA and CDR2 SQIVND (reference sequence).

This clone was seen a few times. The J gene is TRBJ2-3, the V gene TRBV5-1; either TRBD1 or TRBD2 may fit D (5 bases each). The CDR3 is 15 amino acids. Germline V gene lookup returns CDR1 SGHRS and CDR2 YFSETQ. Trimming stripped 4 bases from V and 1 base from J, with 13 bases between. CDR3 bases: TGCGCCAGCAGCCCCCGGGACCGTCGCACAGATACGCAGTATTTT. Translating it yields CASSPRDRRTDTQYF.

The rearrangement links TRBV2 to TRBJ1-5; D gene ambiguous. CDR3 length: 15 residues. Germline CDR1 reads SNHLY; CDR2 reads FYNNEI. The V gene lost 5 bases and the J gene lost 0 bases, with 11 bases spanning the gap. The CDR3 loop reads CASSLWGYSNQPQHF. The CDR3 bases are TGTGCCAGCAGTCTATGGGGATATAGCAATCAGCCCCAGCATTTT.

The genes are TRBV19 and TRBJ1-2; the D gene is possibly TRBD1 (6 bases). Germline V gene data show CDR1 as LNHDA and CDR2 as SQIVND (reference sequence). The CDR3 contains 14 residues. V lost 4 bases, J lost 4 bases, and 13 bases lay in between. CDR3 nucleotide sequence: TGTGCCAGTAGTACAAACACAGGGCCCTATGGCTACACCTTC. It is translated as CASSTNTGPYGYTF.

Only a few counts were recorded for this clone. The CDR3 DNA follows: TGCATCCCCTGCCGCACAGATGGCTACACCTTC. Translation: CIPCRTDGYTF. V gene TRBV20-1 combines with J gene TRBJ1-2; D gene uncertain. The CDR3 is 11 residues long. Per germline, CDR1 DFQATT and CDR2 SNEGSKA (reference sequence).

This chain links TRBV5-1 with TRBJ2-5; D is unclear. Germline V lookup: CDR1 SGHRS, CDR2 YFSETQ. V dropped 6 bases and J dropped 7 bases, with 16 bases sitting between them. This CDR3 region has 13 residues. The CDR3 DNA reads TGCGCCAGCAACCCCGAGTTTTTTGGGACCCAGTACTTC. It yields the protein CASNPEFFGTQYF.

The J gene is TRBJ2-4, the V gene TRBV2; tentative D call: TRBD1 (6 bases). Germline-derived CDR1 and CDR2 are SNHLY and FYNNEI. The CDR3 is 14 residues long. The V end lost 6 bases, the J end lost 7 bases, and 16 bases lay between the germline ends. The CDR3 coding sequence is TGTGCCAGCAGCACAGGGTTGGTAGGGAACATTCAGTACTTC. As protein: CASSTGLVGNIQYF.

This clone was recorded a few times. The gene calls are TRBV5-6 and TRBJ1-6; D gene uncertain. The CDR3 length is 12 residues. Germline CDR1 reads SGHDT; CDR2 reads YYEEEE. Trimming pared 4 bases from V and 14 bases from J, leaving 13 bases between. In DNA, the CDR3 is TGTGCCAGCAGCCGCCAGATGAGGACCCTCCACTTT. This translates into CASSRQMRTLHF.

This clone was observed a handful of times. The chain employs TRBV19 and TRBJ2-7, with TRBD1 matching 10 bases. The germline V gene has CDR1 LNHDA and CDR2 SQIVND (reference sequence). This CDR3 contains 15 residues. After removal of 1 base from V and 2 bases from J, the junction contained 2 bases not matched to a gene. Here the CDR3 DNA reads TGTGCCAGTAGTATAGCTGGGACAGGGGCCTACGAGCAGTACTTC. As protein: CASSIAGTGAYEQYF.

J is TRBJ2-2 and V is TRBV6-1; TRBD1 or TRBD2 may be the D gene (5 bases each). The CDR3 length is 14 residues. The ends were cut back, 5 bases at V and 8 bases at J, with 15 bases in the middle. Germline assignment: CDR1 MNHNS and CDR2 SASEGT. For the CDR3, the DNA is TGTGCCAGCAGTCACCGGACCGGGACGGGGGAGCTGTTTTTT. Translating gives CASSHRTGTGELFF.

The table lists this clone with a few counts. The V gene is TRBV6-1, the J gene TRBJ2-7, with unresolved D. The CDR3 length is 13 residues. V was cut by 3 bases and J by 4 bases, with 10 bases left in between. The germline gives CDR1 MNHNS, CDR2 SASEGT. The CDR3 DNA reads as TGTGCCAGCAGTGACAGGCTCGGGTACGAGCAGTACTTC. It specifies CASSDRLGYEQYF.

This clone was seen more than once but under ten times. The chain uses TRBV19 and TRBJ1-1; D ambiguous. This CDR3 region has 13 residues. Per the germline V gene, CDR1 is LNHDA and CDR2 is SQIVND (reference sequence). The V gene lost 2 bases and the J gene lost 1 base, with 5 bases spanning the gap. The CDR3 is CASSIWGNTEAFF. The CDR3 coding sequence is TGTGCCAGTAGTATATGGGGGAACACTGAAGCTTTCTTT.

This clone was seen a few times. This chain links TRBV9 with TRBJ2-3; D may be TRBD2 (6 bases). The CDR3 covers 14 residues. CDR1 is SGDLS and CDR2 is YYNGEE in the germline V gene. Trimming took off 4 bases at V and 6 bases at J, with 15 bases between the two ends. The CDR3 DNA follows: TGTGCCAGCAGCTTCGGAGGGGCAGGGGATACGCAGTATTTT. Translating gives CASSFGGAGDTQYF.